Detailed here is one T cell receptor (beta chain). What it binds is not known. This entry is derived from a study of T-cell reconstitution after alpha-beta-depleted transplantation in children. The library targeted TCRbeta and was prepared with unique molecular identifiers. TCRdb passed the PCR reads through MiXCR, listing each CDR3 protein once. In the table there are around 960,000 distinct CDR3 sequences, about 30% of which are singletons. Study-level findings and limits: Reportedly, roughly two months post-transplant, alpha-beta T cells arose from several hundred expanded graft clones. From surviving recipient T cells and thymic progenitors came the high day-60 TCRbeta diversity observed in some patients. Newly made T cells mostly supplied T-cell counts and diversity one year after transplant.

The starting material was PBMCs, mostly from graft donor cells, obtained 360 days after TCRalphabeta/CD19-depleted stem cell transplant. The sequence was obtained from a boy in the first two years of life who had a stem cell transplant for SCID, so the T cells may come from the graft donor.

The CDR3 sequence: CSARLRLALQETQYF. In DNA form, the CDR3 reads TGCAGTGCTAGACTAAGACTAGCACTTCAAGAGACCCAGTACTTC. This chain connects TRBV20-1 to TRBJ2-5, with 7 bases matching TRBD2. CDR1 is DFQATT and CDR2 is SNEGSKA in the germline V gene (reference sequence). This CDR3 is 15 amino acids long. Unmatched junction bases numbered 8, after V lost 2 bases and J lost 2 bases.